In this sample, the clone carrying this T cell receptor (beta chain) turned up a few times. The sample belongs to a study of blood T cell repertoires in COVID-19. The wider study: Italy, Spain and the United States were the sources of the convalescent and acute COVID-19 samples. The cDNA or gDNA used as material had been derived from T cells, B-cell-depleted T cells, or PBMCs.

Germline V gene sequence: CDR1 LGHNT, CDR2 FRNRAP. V was trimmed by 7 bases and J by 13 bases, leaving 26 bases between them. This CDR3 is 15 amino acids long. In the study's own analysis: Estimation of nucleated cell counts was performed using reference gene primer amplification. Assay used: immunoSEQ multiplex PCR; TCRdb lists only in-frame clones, some missing. V, J and clone size reflect that table, while D and trimming were determined from the DNA. The sample contains more than 110,000 clones, over 80% of which appear only once. The chain uses TRBV12-5 and TRBJ1-5, with D perhaps TRBD1 (5 bases). Sequencing was carried out using peripheral blood. This TCR came from an elderly woman with acute or convalescent COVID-19. The CDR3 here is CASAGIGGTLSPQHF. The DNA for the CDR3 is TGTGCTAGTGCCGGTATTGGAGGGACCCTAAGTCCTCAGCATTTT.